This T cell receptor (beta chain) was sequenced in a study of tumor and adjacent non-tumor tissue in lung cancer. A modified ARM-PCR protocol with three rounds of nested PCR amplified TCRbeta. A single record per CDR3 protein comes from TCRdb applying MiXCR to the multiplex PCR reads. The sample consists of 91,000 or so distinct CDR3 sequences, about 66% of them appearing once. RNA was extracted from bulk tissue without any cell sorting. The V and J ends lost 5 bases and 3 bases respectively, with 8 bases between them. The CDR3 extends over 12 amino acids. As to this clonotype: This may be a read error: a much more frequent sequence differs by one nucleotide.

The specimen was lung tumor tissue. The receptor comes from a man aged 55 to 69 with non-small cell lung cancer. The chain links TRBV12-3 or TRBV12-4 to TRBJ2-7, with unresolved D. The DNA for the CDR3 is TGTGCCAGCAGTCCTTCCATCTACGAGCAGTACTTC. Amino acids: CASSPSIYEQYF.